The rows below give T cell receptor beta chains drawn from one sample of a study of cytomegalovirus exposure and HLA in healthy donors. Only in-frame clones appear in the TCRdb table, and some are missing; sequencing was by immunoSEQ multiplex PCR. The data hold about 120,000 clones, with approximately 67% observed a single time. Specimen: PBMCs. Source of these receptors: a man younger than 35 in good health and CMV-seropositive. Each CDR3 is given with its conserved first and last residue. The D gene is left open where the match is weak. Only some rows state a clone size, as once, few, many or a class for expanded clones.

d_gene: TRBD1
j_gene: TRBJ1-1
abundance: -
v_gene: TRBV29-1
CDR3aa: CSVGQGSSFAEAFF
CDR3nt: TGCAGCGTCGGACAGGGTTCATCATTCGCTGAAGCTTTCTTT

d_gene: TRBD2
j_gene: TRBJ2-5
abundance: -
v_gene: TRBV2
CDR3aa: CASGGRLQETQYF
CDR3nt: TGTGCCTCGGGGGGTCGTCTCCAAGAGACCCAGTACTTC

d_gene: -
j_gene: TRBJ1-1
abundance: -
v_gene: TRBV5-1
CDR3aa: CASSLGAGGMNTEAFF
CDR3nt: TGCGCCAGCAGCTTGGGAGCGGGCGGCATGAACACTGAAGCTTTCTTT

d_gene: -
j_gene: TRBJ2-1
abundance: -
v_gene: TRBV9
CDR3aa: CASSAGENSYNEQFF
CDR3nt: TGTGCCAGCAGCGCCGGGGAAAACTCCTACAATGAGCAGTTCTTC

d_gene: -
j_gene: TRBJ1-1
abundance: few
v_gene: TRBV7-9
CDR3aa: CSSSADRYPEFNTEAFF
CDR3nt: TGTTCCAGCAGCGCAGACAGGTATCCCGAGTTTAACACTGAAGCTTTCTTT

d_gene: -
j_gene: TRBJ2-1
abundance: -
v_gene: TRBV4-1
CDR3aa: CASSPDMLLTGQFF
CDR3nt: TGCGCCAGCAGCCCGGACATGTTACTGACCGGGCAGTTCTTC

d_gene: -
j_gene: TRBJ1-5
abundance: few
v_gene: TRBV4-1
CDR3aa: CASSQDEGQGGQPQHF
CDR3nt: TGCGCCAGCAGCCAAGATGAAGGGCAGGGAGGTCAGCCCCAGCATTTT

d_gene: TRBD1
j_gene: TRBJ1-3
abundance: -
v_gene: TRBV5-6
CDR3aa: CASTLQTGVAGNTIYF
CDR3nt: TGTGCCAGCACCCTCCAAACAGGGGTGGCTGGAAACACCATATATTTT

d_gene: TRBD2
j_gene: TRBJ2-1
abundance: few
v_gene: TRBV15
CDR3aa: CATSRDLRLAGGNEQFF
CDR3nt: TGTGCCACCAGCAGAGATTTGAGGCTAGCGGGGGGAAATGAGCAGTTCTTC

d_gene: TRBD2
j_gene: TRBJ2-5
abundance: once
v_gene: TRBV7-9
CDR3aa: CASSPRTSGGFQETQYF
CDR3nt: TGTGCCAGCAGCCCAAGGACTAGCGGGGGCTTTCAAGAGACCCAGTACTTC

d_gene: -
j_gene: TRBJ2-2
abundance: -
v_gene: TRBV25-1
CDR3aa: CASRGSWDTGELFF
CDR3nt: TGTGCCAGCAGGGGGAGTTGGGACACCGGGGAGCTGTTTTTT

d_gene: TRBD2
j_gene: TRBJ2-1
abundance: -
v_gene: TRBV11-2
CDR3aa: CASSLETSGWNNEQFF
CDR3nt: TGTGCCAGCAGCTTAGAGACTAGCGGGTGGAACAATGAGCAGTTCTTC

d_gene: -
j_gene: TRBJ2-1
abundance: -
v_gene: TRBV29-1
CDR3aa: CSAFGGGRNEQFF
CDR3nt: TGCAGCGCTTTTGGGGGGGGCCGCAATGAGCAGTTCTTC

d_gene: -
j_gene: TRBJ2-7
abundance: few
v_gene: TRBV5-1
CDR3aa: CASSLVDSFHEQYF
CDR3nt: TGCGCCAGCAGCTTGGTGGACAGTTTTCACGAGCAGTACTTC

d_gene: TRBD1
j_gene: TRBJ1-3
abundance: once
v_gene: TRBV5-6
CDR3aa: CASSLTGDSGNTIYF
CDR3nt: TGTGCCAGCAGCCTGACAGGGGACTCTGGAAACACCATATATTTT

d_gene: -
j_gene: TRBJ1-2
abundance: once
v_gene: TRBV1
CDR3aa: CTSSQPPWDRLTWRYGYTF
CDR3nt: TGCACCAGCAGCCAACCCCCGTGGGACAGGCTAACGTGGAGGTATGGCTACACCTTC

d_gene: TRBD1
j_gene: TRBJ2-1
abundance: -
v_gene: TRBV5-1
CDR3aa: CASSSGTGDHNEQFF
CDR3nt: TGCGCCAGCAGCTCTGGGACAGGGGACCACAATGAGCAGTTCTTC

d_gene: -
j_gene: TRBJ2-1
abundance: -
v_gene: TRBV27
CDR3aa: CASSLRRTGSYNEQFF
CDR3nt: TGTGCCAGCAGTCTGCGGAGGACGGGGTCATACAATGAGCAGTTCTTC

d_gene: -
j_gene: TRBJ1-4
abundance: -
v_gene: TRBV6-5
CDR3aa: CASSNSIMDEKLFF
CDR3nt: TGTGCCAGCAGTAACAGCATCATGGATGAAAAACTGTTTTTT

d_gene: -
j_gene: TRBJ2-3
abundance: -
v_gene: TRBV6-5
CDR3aa: CASSYQGQGDTQYF
CDR3nt: TGTGCCAGCAGTTACCAGGGGCAGGGAGATACGCAGTATTTT

d_gene: -
j_gene: TRBJ2-5
abundance: -
v_gene: TRBV2
CDR3aa: CASSELAETQYF
CDR3nt: TGTGCCAGCAGTGAGCTAGCGGAGACCCAGTACTTC

d_gene: TRBD1
j_gene: TRBJ1-3
abundance: -
v_gene: TRBV6-1
CDR3aa: CASSEAADRGNTIYF
CDR3nt: TGTGCCAGCAGTGAAGCGGCGGACAGGGGAAACACCATATATTTT

d_gene: TRBD1
j_gene: TRBJ2-1
abundance: -
v_gene: TRBV27
CDR3aa: CASSFSTGVDEQFF
CDR3nt: TGTGCCAGCAGTTTTTCAACAGGGGTGGATGAGCAGTTCTTC

d_gene: TRBD2
j_gene: TRBJ2-1
abundance: -
v_gene: TRBV6-5
CDR3aa: CASSPGLVQRQFF
CDR3nt: TGTGCCAGCAGTCCGGGACTAGTGCAGAGGCAGTTCTTC

d_gene: TRBD2
j_gene: TRBJ2-3
abundance: few
v_gene: TRBV7-9
CDR3aa: CASSLDGTSGSDTQYF
CDR3nt: TGTGCCAGCAGCTTAGATGGGACTAGCGGCTCAGATACGCAGTATTTT

d_gene: -
j_gene: TRBJ2-1
abundance: few
v_gene: TRBV29-1
CDR3aa: CSVEDRVDGDEQFF
CDR3nt: TGCAGCGTTGAAGATAGGGTCGACGGGGATGAGCAGTTCTTC

d_gene: -
j_gene: TRBJ1-2
abundance: -
v_gene: TRBV6-5
CDR3aa: CASREQAGLLGGYTF
CDR3nt: TGTGCCAGCAGAGAACAGGCAGGGCTTCTCGGTGGCTACACCTTC

d_gene: -
j_gene: TRBJ1-1
abundance: -
v_gene: TRBV5-1
CDR3aa: CASSLEQNTEAFF
CDR3nt: TGCGCCAGCAGCTTGGAACAGAACACTGAAGCTTTCTTT

d_gene: -
j_gene: TRBJ2-3
abundance: -
v_gene: TRBV10-3
CDR3aa: CAISDPGQVGTDTQYF
CDR3nt: TGTGCCATCAGTGACCCAGGGCAGGTGGGCACAGATACGCAGTATTTT

d_gene: TRBD1
j_gene: TRBJ2-1
abundance: -
v_gene: TRBV6-1
CDR3aa: CASSPGTGGYNEQFF
CDR3nt: TGTGCCAGCAGTCCCGGGACAGGGGGGTACAATGAGCAGTTCTTC

d_gene: TRBD2
j_gene: TRBJ2-4
abundance: once
v_gene: TRBV5-1
CDR3aa: CASRAGAVAKNIQYF
CDR3nt: TGCGCCAGCAGAGCGGGGGCAGTAGCCAAAAACATTCAGTACTTC

d_gene: -
j_gene: TRBJ2-3
abundance: -
v_gene: TRBV4-2
CDR3aa: CASSQEGAGTQYF
CDR3nt: TGTGCCAGCAGCCAAGAAGGTGCAGGTACGCAGTATTTT

d_gene: -
j_gene: TRBJ2-1
abundance: -
v_gene: TRBV5-1
CDR3aa: CASSLVGGAREQFF
CDR3nt: TGCGCCAGCAGCTTGGTTGGTGGGGCGCGTGAGCAGTTCTTC

d_gene: TRBD1
j_gene: TRBJ2-7
abundance: few
v_gene: TRBV7-9
CDR3aa: CASSPPDRGGRGEQYF
CDR3nt: TGTGCCAGCAGTCCCCCCGACAGGGGAGGTCGAGGCGAGCAGTACTTC

d_gene: TRBD2
j_gene: TRBJ2-5
abundance: -
v_gene: TRBV6-5
CDR3aa: CASSLGLAGQETQYF
CDR3nt: TGTGCCAGCAGCTTGGGACTAGCGGGGCAAGAGACCCAGTACTTC

d_gene: -
j_gene: TRBJ2-3
abundance: -
v_gene: TRBV7-9
CDR3aa: CASSLVSPRGDTQYF
CDR3nt: TGTGCCAGCAGCTTAGTTAGTCCGAGAGGGGATACGCAGTATTTT

d_gene: -
j_gene: TRBJ1-6
abundance: -
v_gene: TRBV4-1
CDR3aa: CASSQDSQTGYNSPLHF
CDR3nt: TGCGCCAGCAGCCAAGATAGCCAGACCGGATATAATTCACCCCTCCACTTT

d_gene: -
j_gene: TRBJ1-2
abundance: -
v_gene: TRBV6-5
CDR3aa: CASSPGYGYTF
CDR3nt: TGTGCCAGCAGTCCAGGATATGGCTACACCTTC

d_gene: TRBD1
j_gene: TRBJ1-5
abundance: few
v_gene: TRBV6-5
CDR3aa: CASRQTGGQPQHF
CDR3nt: TGTGCCAGCAGGCAGACAGGGGGCCAGCCCCAGCATTTT

d_gene: TRBD1
j_gene: TRBJ2-2
abundance: -
v_gene: TRBV19
CDR3aa: CASSPDRGETGELFF
CDR3nt: TGTGCCAGTAGCCCGGACAGGGGAGAAACCGGGGAGCTGTTTTTT

d_gene: TRBD2
j_gene: TRBJ2-4
abundance: -
v_gene: TRBV7-9
CDR3aa: CASSPRTGGKDIQYF
CDR3nt: TGTGCCAGCAGCCCGCGGACGGGAGGTAAAGACATTCAGTACTTC

d_gene: -
j_gene: TRBJ1-2
abundance: -
v_gene: TRBV7-9
CDR3aa: CASSDSDGGAKHTF
CDR3nt: TGTGCCAGCAGCGATTCCGACGGGGGGGCTAAGCACACCTTC

d_gene: TRBD1
j_gene: TRBJ2-3
abundance: -
v_gene: TRBV7-9
CDR3aa: CASSSGDRGADTQYF
CDR3nt: TGTGCCAGCAGCTCCGGGGACAGGGGGGCAGATACGCAGTATTTT

d_gene: -
j_gene: TRBJ1-4
abundance: once
v_gene: TRBV6-6
CDR3aa: CASSYSQGEEKLFF
CDR3nt: TGTGCCAGCAGTTACTCACAGGGAGAGGAAAAACTGTTTTTT

d_gene: TRBD2
j_gene: TRBJ2-1
abundance: -
v_gene: TRBV5-6
CDR3aa: CASSSGLAGGYNEQFF
CDR3nt: TGTGCCAGCAGCTCGGGACTAGCGGGGGGGTACAATGAGCAGTTCTTC

d_gene: -
j_gene: TRBJ1-1
abundance: -
v_gene: TRBV5-1
CDR3aa: CASAIADTEAFF
CDR3nt: TGCGCCAGCGCGATAGCGGATACTGAAGCTTTCTTT